This T cell receptor (beta chain) emerged from a study of cytomegalovirus exposure and HLA in healthy donors. Notes on the study in general: Among the CMV-associated chains, three were confirmed in vitro as specific for CMV antigens. Analyses of presence and absence presupposed an approximately uniform sequencing depth across donors. Later, TCR association rates were found to vary by HLA locus, highest for DRB1 and lowest for HLA-C. Within an earlier analysis, most TCR beta V segments proved productive either about 90% or about 30% of the time.

PCR used 60 Vbeta primers and 13 Jbeta primers. The protocol was immunoSEQ multiplex PCR, while the TCRdb copy is restricted to in-frame clones and leaves out a portion. The data show 95,000 to 150,000 clones, 70% to 80% seen once. Losses at the gene ends were 4 bases for V and 7 bases for J; bases not matched to a gene: 16. The CDR3 sequence is 18 residues long. CDR1 SGHNT and CDR2 YYREEE come from the germline V gene (reference sequence). To note about this clone: Its target is unknown.

The source is a man in his thirties or forties in good health and CMV-seronegative. The chain recombines TRBV5-4 with TRBJ2-1; TRBD2 matches at 11 bases. The sequencing sample was made of PBMCs. The CDR3 DNA reads TGTGCCAGCAGCCCAAACCTTTTGACTAGCGGGATCGGTAATGAGCAGTTCTTC. Protein sequence: CASSPNLLTSGIGNEQFF.